This is a list of T cell receptor beta chains from one sample in a study of beta chain features in type 1 diabetes. Using immunoSEQ multiplex PCR, the repertoire was profiled, and TCRdb retains in-frame clones only, with some absent. The profile covers under 950,000 clones, with about a sixth appearing a single time and 0.023% taken by the ten largest. Sequenced sample: naive CD4+ T cells from blood. All receptors derive from a woman aged 18-29 years in good health. CDR3s include the opening cysteine and the closing phenylalanine or tryptophan. D genes are given only for firm matches. The size of a clone is reported for some rows only, either as once, few or many, or as a class for expanded clones.

TRBV4-3	-	TRBJ1-2	-	CASSQELVQFVGYGYTF	TGCGCCAGCAGCCAAGAATTAGTACAGTTCGTTGGCTATGGCTACACCTTC
TRBV19	few	TRBJ1-4	TRBD1	CASSSGQGRSEKLFF	TGTGCCAGTAGTTCCGGACAGGGGCGATCCGAAAAACTGTTTTTT
TRBV18	many	TRBJ2-5	-	CASSPGETQYF	TGTGCCAGCTCACCAGGGGAGACCCAGTACTTC
TRBV27	-	TRBJ2-7	-	CASSPSWLRPREQYF	TGTGCCAGCAGTCCCTCTTGGCTACGACCTCGCGAGCAGTACTTC
TRBV4-3	-	TRBJ2-7	-	CASSPAEDSDEQYF	TGCGCCAGCAGCCCCGCTGAGGACAGCGACGAGCAGTACTTC
TRBV2	few	TRBJ1-2	-	CASSAGNYGYTF	TGTGCCAGCAGTGCAGGGAACTATGGCTACACCTTC
TRBV19	-	TRBJ2-1	-	CASSIGQVARNEQFF	TGTGCCAGTAGTATAGGACAGGTTGCTCGCAATGAGCAGTTCTTC
TRBV5-1	-	TRBJ2-1	TRBD2	CASSPLAGLYNEQFF	TGCGCCAGCAGCCCTCTAGCGGGACTTTACAATGAGCAGTTCTTC
TRBV6-1	-	TRBJ2-2	TRBD2	CASEWGGTGELFF	TGTGCCAGCGAGTGGGGGGGCACCGGGGAGCTGTTTTTT
TRBV27	few	TRBJ2-1	-	CASRPTRILAYRDEQFF	TGTGCCAGCAGACCGACTCGCATCCTAGCCTACAGGGATGAGCAGTTCTTC
TRBV10-2	-	TRBJ2-1	-	CAGSRGYEQFF	TGCGCCGGCTCACGAGGTTATGAGCAGTTCTTC
TRBV4-3	-	TRBJ2-1	TRBD1	CASSQDRGTVGIEQFF	TGCGCCAGCAGCCAAGATAGGGGGACAGTGGGCATCGAGCAGTTCTTC
TRBV5-4	-	TRBJ2-1	TRBD2	CASSLGLAGGNEQFF	TGTGCCAGCAGCTTGGGGCTAGCGGGAGGTAATGAGCAGTTCTTC
TRBV18	few	TRBJ2-1	TRBD1	CASSRLDRAMGEQFF	TGTGCCAGCTCACGTTTGGACAGGGCCATGGGTGAGCAGTTCTTC
TRBV5-4	-	TRBJ2-1	TRBD2	CASSLAQGSGSSSYNEQFF	TGTGCCAGCAGCTTGGCCCAAGGTAGCGGGAGTTCTTCCTACAATGAGCAGTTCTTC
TRBV6-5	-	TRBJ1-4	TRBD1	CASSYSTGTGFEKLFF	TGTGCCAGCAGTTACTCCACCGGGACAGGGTTTGAAAAACTGTTTTTT
TRBV28	-	TRBJ2-1	TRBD2	CASRDPSGSSYNEQFF	TGTGCCAGCAGGGACCCTAGCGGAAGCTCCTACAATGAGCAGTTCTTC
TRBV29-1	few	TRBJ1-1	-	CSVPRPRGSGTEAFF	TGCAGCGTACCTAGGCCGCGGGGGTCGGGGACTGAAGCTTTCTTT
TRBV7-2	few	TRBJ2-4	-	CASSLLGVLAKNIQYF	TGTGCCAGCAGCTTATTAGGGGTTCTAGCCAAAAACATTCAGTACTTC
TRBV12-5	few	TRBJ2-1	-	CASGLVLAGDYNEQFF	TGTGCTAGTGGTTTGGTACTTGCAGGGGACTACAATGAGCAGTTCTTC
TRBV7-9	-	TRBJ2-1	-	CASSSKHNEQFF	TGTGCCAGCAGCTCAAAGCACAATGAGCAGTTCTTC
TRBV18	few	TRBJ2-1	-	CASSPRERTNEQFF	TGTGCCAGCTCACCACGAGAAAGGACCAATGAGCAGTTCTTC